Sequencing of this T cell receptor beta chain was carried out in a study of shared clonotypes between healthy human individuals. Donors were healthy HIV-negative adults without recent acute infections or vaccinations. Extraction of genomic DNA in unsorted samples used about 90 million PBMCs. The study, taken as a whole, reports: Clonotype sharing among donors was expected to depend on sequencing depth.

Germline CDR1 is MDHEN and CDR2 is SYDVKM. Trimming shortened V by 6 bases and J by 2 bases, and 20 bases separated the two germline ends. CDR3 length equals 16 residues. Concerning this clone: The antigen is undetermined.

Authors' data handling: ImmunoSEQ gave junction-only sequences without quality scores, so filtering differed. Sequenced by immunoSEQ multiplex PCR; TCRdb stores in-frame clones only, minus some. The DNA was the basis for D and trimming; V, J and clone size are from that table. Of fewer than 550,000 clones in the sample, 60% to 80% were seen once. Sequenced: PBMCs. The receptor was derived from a middle-aged woman in good health. Some clones in this sample may be carry-over from other donors' samples. The genes are TRBV28 and TRBJ2-7, with a weak D call TRBD2 (5 bases). CDR3 loop: CASSLPPTLEAYEQYF. CDR3 nucleotide sequence: TGTGCCAGCAGCCTTCCCCCGACATTGGAGGCCTACGAGCAGTACTTC. Using reference TRBV28 and TRBJ2-7 for the parts outside the CDR3, the full variable domain is DVKVTQSSRYLVKRTGEKVFLECVQDMDHENMFWYRQDPGLGLRLIYFSYDVKMKEKGDIPEGYSVSREKKERFSLILESASTNQTSMYLCASSLPPTLEAYEQYFGPGTRLTVT.